Listed here are 6 T cell receptor beta chains from one sample, sequenced in a study of CD8 T cells in Susac syndrome. RNA amounts of about 0.5 to 1 ug underwent reverse transcription with random hexamers. TCRdb re-derived calls from the immunoSEQ multiplex PCR reads in MiXCR, one entry per CDR3 protein. The sample contains hundreds of thousands of distinct CDR3 sequences, 90% to 97% of which appear only once. Sequencing input: CD4+ T cells from PBMCs. The receptors were gathered from a human donor with Susac syndrome.

The sample holds one count of this clonotype. The chain has TRBV7-9 and TRBJ1-1; D is unclear. V shed 0 bases and J shed 7 bases, with 6 bases lying between them. CDR1 is SEHNR, CDR2 FQNEAQ, per germline (reference sequence). The CDR3 consists of 12 residues. CDR3 nucleotide sequence: TGTGCCAGCAGCTTAGCCCGGTATGAAGCTTTCTTT. It encodes CASSLARYEAFF.

V usage is TRBV20-1 and J usage is TRBJ1-1; 7 bases line up with TRBD1. Germline V gene lookup returns CDR1 DFQATT and CDR2 SNEGSKA (reference sequence). Germline trimming cut 6 bases from V and 1 base from J; bases unmatched to any gene: 2. The CDR3 sequence is 12 residues long. This chain's CDR3 is CSAGQANTEAFF. CDR3 sequence (DNA): TGCAGTGCAGGACAGGCGAACACTGAAGCTTTCTTT.

This clonotype was recorded only once. The CDR3 sequence is CASSPTSGRSYEQYF. The CDR3 nucleotides are TGTGCCAGCAGCCCGACTAGCGGGAGGTCCTACGAGCAGTACTTC. The genes are TRBV7-6 and TRBJ2-7; 13 bases are shared with TRBD2. The CDR3 has 15 residues. Trimming cost V 5 bases and J 1 base; bases outside gene matches: 2. The germline V gene has CDR1 SGHVS and CDR2 FNYEAQ. Variable domain in full (rest from reference TRBV7-6 and TRBJ2-7): GAGVSQSPRYKVTKRGQDVALRCDPISGHVSLYWYRQALGQGPEFLTYFNYEAQQDKSGLPNDRFSAERPEGSISTLTIQRTEQRDSAMYRCASSPTSGRSYEQYFGPGTRLTVT.

The chain couples TRBV29-1 to TRBJ2-3; D remains ambiguous. The CDR3 contains 10 residues. Germline CDR1 SQVTM, CDR2 ANQGSEA. V was trimmed by 8 bases and J by 4 bases, leaving 7 bases between them. The CDR3 loop reads CSWGSDTQYF. As DNA, the CDR3 is TGCAGCTGGGGATCAGATACGCAGTATTTT.

This chain uses TRBV2 with TRBJ2-5, with TRBD1 matching over 9 bases. With V trimmed by 5 bases and J by 4 bases, 5 bases remained unmatched. The CDR3 consists of 14 residues. Germline lookup yields CDR1 SNHLY and CDR2 FYNNEI. CDR3 region: CASSKQGARETQYF. DNA for the CDR3: TGTGCCAGCAGTAAACAGGGGGCGCGAGAGACCCAGTACTTC.

CDR3 residues: CAISGGTGVAKNIQYF. CDR3 DNA sequence: TGTGCCATCAGTGGCGGGACAGGGGTAGCCAAAAACATTCAGTACTTC. This chain connects TRBV10-3 to TRBJ2-4, with TRBD1 matching over 10 bases. CDR3 length equals 16 residues. CDR1 and CDR2 (germline): ENHRY, SYGVKD. Trimming took 4 bases from V and 0 from J; bases not matched to a gene: 3.